The rows below give T cell receptor beta chains drawn from one sample of a study of response to subunit inactivated influenza vaccine. TCRdb analysed the RT-PCR reads with MiXCR anew, one entry per CDR3 protein. The data contain around 540,000 distinct CDR3 sequences, around 11% of them singletons. Source: PBMCs from blood, taken on the day of vaccination. Receptors were obtained from a man aged 45 to 65 who received an inactivated influenza vaccine. Both conserved end residues are part of each CDR3. Each record gives: clone size, J gene, D gene, V gene, CDR3 DNA, CDR3 protein. The D gene is left open where the match is weak. Size values are once, few and many counts, or a class for expanded clones, and some rows have none.

few TRBJ2-1 - TRBV27 TGTGCCAGCAGGATGGTTCAACCTGACAATGAGCAGTTCTTC CASRMVQPDNEQFF
few TRBJ2-3 TRBD1 TRBV6-2/TRBV6-3 TGTGCCAGCAGTCCCCGGACAGGGAAGGGCACAGATACGCAGTATTTT CASSPRTGKGTDTQYF
- TRBJ1-6 - TRBV7-2 TGTGCCAGCAGCGCGGATGCGGTTAATTCACCCCTCCACTTT CASSADAVNSPLHF
few TRBJ2-7 TRBD1 TRBV7-9 TGTGCCAGCAGCAAGGGACAGGGGGCGGACGAGCAGTACTTC CASSKGQGADEQYF
- TRBJ2-3 - TRBV11-1 TGTGCCAGCAGCCCGTTCGAGGATACGCAGTATTTT CASSPFEDTQYF
few TRBJ2-5 TRBD2 TRBV28 TGTGCCAGCAGTTCCCAGCGGGGGGGCGTGGAGACCCAGTACTTC CASSSQRGGVETQYF
- TRBJ1-2 - TRBV4-1 TGCGCCAGCAGCCAAGTCAACTGGGCGGGCTCCTATGGCTACACCTTC CASSQVNWAGSYGYTF
- TRBJ2-1 - TRBV14 TGTGCCAGCAGCCAAGGCAGGCTCAGCTCCTACAATGAGCAGTTCTTC CASSQGRLSSYNEQFF
few TRBJ2-7 - TRBV7-2 TGTGCCACGGACCCGGGGGGCGCGAGGGAGCAGTACTTC CATDPGGAREQYF
- TRBJ2-3 TRBD2 TRBV20-1 TGCAGTGCTCCTAGCGGGGGGGCCGGCACAGATACGCAGTATTTT CSAPSGGAGTDTQYF
few TRBJ2-3 TRBD1 TRBV5-1 TGCGCCAGCAGCTTGTGGGACAGGCGCACAGATACGCAGTATTTT CASSLWDRRTDTQYF
- TRBJ2-2 TRBD2 TRBV20-1 TGCAGTGCTAGAGAAAGGACTAGTATGACCGGGGAGCTGTTTTTT CSARERTSMTGELFF
- TRBJ1-5 - TRBV15 TGTGCCACCAGCAGAGAACAAATCAGCCAGCCCCAGCATTTT CATSREQISQPQHF
- TRBJ2-1 - TRBV7-8 TGTGCCAGCAGCCCCGGACTGGCACGCTACAATGAGCAGTTCTTC CASSPGLARYNEQFF
many TRBJ2-2 - TRBV20-1 TGCAGTGCTAGAGCTCCGGGACTGAGGAACACCGGGGAGCTGTTTTTT CSARAPGLRNTGELFF
- TRBJ2-7 - TRBV10-3 TGTGCCATCAGTGTCGACAGGCCCTACGAGCAGTACTTC CAISVDRPYEQYF
few TRBJ2-2 - TRBV12-3/TRBV12-4 TGTGCCAGCAGTGCGTTCGGGGGCGGGGGACAAACCGGGGAGCTGTTTTTT CASSAFGGGGQTGELFF
many TRBJ2-2 - TRBV3-1 TGTGCCAGCAGGTACGGGAGTTCGAACACCGGGGAGCTGTTTTTT CASRYGSSNTGELFF
- TRBJ2-7 - TRBV18 TGTGCCAGCTCCCCCCCGGTCGCTCTATACGAGCAGTACTTC CASSPPVALYEQYF
few TRBJ2-5 - TRBV6-2/TRBV6-3 TGTGCCAGCAGTTACCGGCCTCGGGTTCGAGGGCGCCAATTCGTAGAGACCCAGTACTTC CASSYRPRVRGRQFVETQYF
- TRBJ2-3 TRBD1 TRBV5-6 TGTGCCAGCAGCTTGGAGGGGACAGACACAGATACGCAGTATTTT CASSLEGTDTDTQYF
- TRBJ1-1 - TRBV25-1 TGTGCCAGCACGCGGGGGGTCGGGATGAACACTGAAGCTTTCTTT CASTRGVGMNTEAFF
once TRBJ1-1 - TRBV4-3 TGCGCCAGCAGCCAAGGGGTGGATTTCGGGGAAGCTTTCTTT CASSQGVDFGEAFF
- TRBJ2-7 TRBD1 TRBV3-1 TGTGCCAGCAGCGAAGGACAGGGGGTCTACGAGCAGTACTTC CASSEGQGVYEQYF
- TRBJ1-5 - TRBV28 TGTGCCAGCAGTTTTGACCCTCGGAATCAGCCCCAGCATTTT CASSFDPRNQPQHF
few TRBJ1-1 - TRBV27 TGTGCCAGCAAACCCGATGGACAGAGGAACACTGAAGCTTTCTTT CASKPDGQRNTEAFF
many TRBJ1-1 TRBD1 TRBV6-1 TGTGCCAGCAGACGACAGGGTAACACTGAAGCTTTCTTT CASRRQGNTEAFF
few TRBJ2-7 - TRBV11-2 TGTGCCAGCAGCTTACGATTAGGTGAGCTGACCGAGCAGTACTTC CASSLRLGELTEQYF
- TRBJ2-2 - TRBV20-1 TGCAGTACCAAAGGGGGGGCCACCGGGGAGCTGTTTTTT CSTKGGATGELFF
- TRBJ2-3 TRBD1 TRBV10-3 TGTGCCATCAGTGAAGGTTGGCGGACAGGGCGGTCAGATACGCAGTATTTT CAISEGWRTGRSDTQYF
- TRBJ1-4 TRBD1 TRBV5-1 TGCGCCAGCAGCTGGGGGACAGGCGGGGACGAAAAACTGTTTTTT CASSWGTGGDEKLFF
few TRBJ2-5 TRBD2 TRBV7-6 TGTGCCAGCAGCTTATATGGGGCCCTAGCGGGAGTTCCCGAGACCCAGTACTTC CASSLYGALAGVPETQYF
many TRBJ1-2 - TRBV6-5 TGTGCCAGCTCCTGGGGGGGGTATGGCTACACCTTC CASSWGGYGYTF
few TRBJ2-7 - TRBV11-3 TGTGCCAGCAGCTTAGATCGGAGACTCCCCAACGAGCAGTACTTC CASSLDRRLPNEQYF
few TRBJ1-2 - TRBV29-1 TGCAGCGTTGGAGGGTACTATGGCTACACCTTC CSVGGYYGYTF
- TRBJ2-7 - TRBV5-1 TGCGCCAGCAGCTTGGACCTACGGACAGCTTCCTACGAGCAGTACTTC CASSLDLRTASYEQYF
- TRBJ2-1 TRBD1 TRBV5-5 TGTGCCAGCAGCTTGACCGGGACAGGGGGCACTGAGCAGTTCTTC CASSLTGTGGTEQFF